One sample yielded the 26 T cell receptor beta chains listed below, sequenced in a study of T-cell reconstitution after alpha-beta-depleted transplantation in children. Unique molecular identifiers were incorporated when the TCRbeta library was constructed. TCRdb re-called the PCR reads through MiXCR, storing one row per CDR3 protein. The table has over 90,000 distinct CDR3 sequences, 7% to 8% seen once. Sequencing used PBMCs, obtained before TCRalphabeta/CD19-depleted stem cell transplant. Every receptor here comes from a boy aged 2-15 years with acute lymphoblastic leukemia, due to receive a stem cell transplant.

On this clonotype itself: The junction departs from the called germline gene at one end, perhaps through a read error. The chain couples TRBV5-6 to TRBJ2-7, with 7 bases aligning to TRBD1. The germline CDR1 and CDR2 sequences are SGHDT and YYEEEE. This CDR3 is built from 11 residues. CDR3 loop: CASGRDRSAHF. CDR3 DNA: TGTGCCAGCGGTAGGGACAGATCAGCCCACTTC.

This clonotype showed up just once. The rearrangement uses TRBV7-9 and TRBJ1-1; the match to TRBD1 covers 8 bases. Germline assignment: CDR1 SEHNR and CDR2 FQNEAQ (reference sequence). The CDR3 runs 17 residues. Losses at the gene ends were 7 bases for V and 1 base for J; bases not matched to a gene: 14. The CDR3 nucleotides are TGTGCCAGCACCTCGCTTATACAGGGGGATGAGAACACTGAAGCTTTCTTT. It encodes CASTSLIQGDENTEAFF.

This clonotype has at least ten counts. The chain recombines TRBV20-1 with TRBJ2-3, with 8 bases lining up with TRBD2. This CDR3 spans 14 amino acids. V was pared by 1 base and J by 4 bases, with 4 bases of the junction left unmatched. Germline CDR1 is DFQATT and CDR2 is SNEGSKA (reference sequence). The DNA for the CDR3 is TGCAGTGCTAGAGTGGGGCGGGGGGCAGATACGCAGTATTTT. This encodes CSARVGRGADTQYF.

This clonotype was detected many times. V gene TRBV11-2 combines with J gene TRBJ2-4; tentative D call: TRBD1 (5 bases). This CDR3 comprises 12 residues. V lost 5 bases, J lost 8 bases, and 10 bases lay in between. The germline V gene encodes CDR1 SGHAT and CDR2 FQNNGV. CDR3 sequence reads: CASSRTGDIQYF. As DNA, the CDR3 is TGTGCCAGCAGCAGAACAGGTGACATTCAGTACTTC.

At least ten counts were recorded for this clonotype. The chain couples TRBV12-3 or TRBV12-4 to TRBJ1-5; D unclear. This CDR3 comprises 16 residues. Trimming shortened V by 6 bases and J by 6 bases, and 21 bases separated the two germline ends. The CDR3: CASSQFGRAVVQPQHF. CDR3 bases: TGTGCCAGCAGCCAGTTCGGGAGGGCTGTCGTTCAGCCCCAGCATTTT.

This clonotype was observed many times. The genes are TRBV4-3 and TRBJ2-2; no clear D gene. From germline, CDR1 is LGHNA and CDR2 YSLEER. V was shortened by 4 bases and J by 4 bases, with 13 bases between the two germline ends. The CDR3 has 15 residues. Here the CDR3 DNA reads TGCGCCAGCAGCCCCCACACTTCGGCCACCGGGGAGCTGTTTTTT. This translates into CASSPHTSATGELFF.

This clonotype appeared many times. CDR3 sequence reads: CASSPDVQSGYTF. CDR3 DNA sequence: TGTGCCAGCAGCCCCGACGTGCAGTCGGGCTACACCTTC. The gene calls are TRBV3-1 and TRBJ1-2; D uncertain. Germline-derived CDR1 and CDR2 are LGHDT and YNNKEL (reference sequence). Between the trimmed V and J ends, which lost 4 bases and 8 bases, there was a span of 14 bases. The CDR3 has 13 residues.

This clonotype was detected only a few times. The rearrangement uses TRBV20-1 and TRBJ2-1, with D hard to call. Germline CDR1 DFQATT, CDR2 SNEGSKA (reference sequence). The CDR3 runs to 14 residues. V lost 3 bases and J 0 bases, leaving 9 bases between the germline ends. CDR3 nucleotides: TGCAGTGCTAGCGGAGTGTACTCCTACAATGAGCAGTTCTTC. Translating it yields CSASGVYSYNEQFF.

Many counts were recorded for this clonotype. This chain connects TRBV20-1 to TRBJ2-1, with 7 bases fitting TRBD1. The germline V gene has CDR1 DFQATT and CDR2 SNEGSKA (reference sequence). Losses at the gene ends were 6 bases for V and 7 bases for J; bases not matched to a gene: 12. This CDR3 is 14 amino acids long. Here the CDR3 reads CSATPDRVENEQFF. Written as DNA, the CDR3 is TGCAGTGCCACTCCCGACAGGGTTGAAAATGAGCAGTTCTTC.

The chain uses TRBV7-2 and TRBJ2-7; D tentatively reads TRBD1 or TRBD2 (5 bases each). From germline, CDR1 is SGHTA and CDR2 FQGNSA. CDR3 length: 15 amino acids. The V and J ends lost 2 bases and 3 bases respectively, with 14 bases between them. The CDR3 DNA follows: TGTGCCAGCAGCTTAAGAGAGGGGATCGTCTACGAGCAGTACTTC. Encoded protein: CASSLREGIVYEQYF.

This clonotype was recorded many times. This chain uses TRBV6-1 with TRBJ2-7; D uncertain. This CDR3 region has 14 residues. The V gene's germline CDR1 is MNHNS and CDR2 SASEGT. Trimming left V 3 bases short and J 0 bases short, with 9 bases between. The CDR3 nucleotides read TGTGCCAGCAGTGAGCAGTGGGGCTCCTACGAGCAGTACTTC. Its protein is CASSEQWGSYEQYF.

This clonotype has just a few counts. The rearrangement uses TRBV5-1 and TRBJ2-7; a possible D gene is TRBD2 (7 bases). The CDR3 extends over 16 amino acids. V gave up 1 base and J gave up 7 bases, with 21 bases separating them. Germline-derived CDR1 and CDR2 are SGHRS and YFSETQ. Written as DNA, the CDR3 is TGCGCCAGCAGCTTGAGAGGCGGGGGCCTGCCCAGGGAGCAGTACTTC. Translated: CASSLRGGGLPREQYF.

This clonotype has at least ten counts. The chain has TRBV12-3 or TRBV12-4 and TRBJ2-1; a weak D match, TRBD1 (6 bases). CDR3 length equals 14 residues. V lost 0 bases to trimming and J lost 8 bases, with 11 bases between them. The CDR3 reads CASSLAQGWHEQFF. The CDR3 coding sequence is TGTGCCAGCAGTTTAGCGCAGGGGTGGCATGAGCAGTTCTTC.

Concerning this clonotype itself: A single base separates this from a much larger clone, so it may be a read error. This sequence joins TRBV7-6 and TRBJ2-1; possibly TRBD2 for D (6 bases). The germline V gene has CDR1 SGHVS and CDR2 FNYEAQ. The CDR3 covers 15 residues. The CDR3, as DNA: TGTGCCTGCAGCTCCCGGGACTTCTCCTACAATGAGCAGTTCTTC. Translated: CACSSRDFSYNEQFF.

This clonotype was recorded at least ten times. This chain connects TRBV5-5 to TRBJ2-1; TRBD2 aligns across 7 bases. The CDR3 loop spans 16 amino acids. The germline V gene encodes CDR1 SGHKS and CDR2 YYEKEE (reference sequence). V was clipped by 4 bases and J by 0 bases; unmatched bases: 7. CDR3 in DNA: TGTGCCAGCAGCCCGTGGGGCGGGAGCTCCTACAATGAGCAGTTCTTC. Translated, it gives CASSPWGGSSYNEQFF.

The sample holds a few counts of this clonotype. This sequence joins TRBV20-1 and TRBJ2-1; TRBD2 agrees at 8 bases. Germline V gene sequence: CDR1 DFQATT, CDR2 SNEGSKA (reference sequence). Trimming at V came to 6 bases and at J to 5 bases, leaving 12 bases not matched to a gene. This CDR3 has 15 residues. CDR3 protein: CSADRAGANNNEQFF. The CDR3 DNA follows: TGCAGTGCAGATAGAGCGGGGGCGAACAACAATGAGCAGTTCTTC.

The chain combines TRBV15 with TRBJ2-2; 8 bases line up with TRBD1. This CDR3 contains 15 residues. Germline values: CDR1 LNHNV, CDR2 YYDKDF (reference sequence). With V trimmed by 5 bases and J by 6 bases, 8 bases remained unmatched. DNA for the CDR3: TGTGCCACCAGCTCTGGACAGGGAGCGGCCGGGGAGCTGTTTTTT. Translating gives CATSSGQGAAGELFF.

In its sample, this clonotype was seen a few times. The genes are TRBV5-1 and TRBJ1-6; tentatively, D is TRBD1 (5 bases). Per the germline V gene, CDR1 is SGHRS and CDR2 is YFSETQ. Trimming pared 3 bases from V and 7 bases from J, leaving 14 bases between. The CDR3 is 15 residues long. CDR3 protein: CASSSSDPGNSPLHF. The CDR3 region has the DNA TGCGCCAGCAGCTCGAGCGACCCAGGGAATTCACCCCTCCACTTT.

This chain joins TRBV14 and TRBJ1-1; TRBD1 is a possible D gene (5 bases). Germline CDR1 reads SGHDN; CDR2 reads FVKESK. V lost 4 bases and J lost 1, with 16 bases in between. The CDR3 is 16 residues long. CDR3 sequence reads: CASSLGHPSGNTEAFF. Here the CDR3 DNA reads TGTGCCAGCAGCCTCGGACACCCAAGCGGGAACACTGAAGCTTTCTTT.

This chain joins TRBV7-2 and TRBJ2-3, with 8 nucleotides matching TRBD2. This CDR3 contains 17 residues. Germline V gives CDR1 SGHTA, CDR2 FQGNSA. V shed 8 bases and J 2 bases; nucleotides not matched to a gene: 15. The CDR3 is CASRPSALAGFTDTQYF. CDR3 nucleotides: TGTGCCAGCCGCCCATCGGCGTTAGCGGGGTTCACAGATACGCAGTATTTT.

This clonotype appeared many times. The junction departs from the called germline gene at one end, perhaps through a read error. This chain connects TRBV5-4 to TRBJ2-6; no clear D gene. The CDR3 is 13 amino acids. In germline, CDR1 is SGHNT, CDR2 YYREEE (reference sequence). The chain's CDR3 is CASSSPGANVLTF. DNA for the CDR3: TGCGCCAGCAGCTCCCCTGGGGCCAACGTCCTGACTTTC.

This chain links TRBV14 with TRBJ2-7, with a weak D call TRBD1 (6 bases). The ends were cut back, 4 bases at V and 0 bases at J, with 10 bases in the middle. The CDR3 spans 14 residues. Germline CDR1 SGHDN, CDR2 FVKESK. The CDR3 nucleotides are TGTGCCAGCAGCCGGGACATGAACTCCTACGAGCAGTACTTC. Its protein is CASSRDMNSYEQYF.

This clonotype was counted many times. CDR3 sequence reads: CASSQDPAGEVINEQYF. CDR3 nucleotide sequence: TGTGCCAGCAGCCAAGATCCCGCAGGGGAGGTAATCAACGAGCAGTACTTC. The rearrangement links TRBV4-2 to TRBJ2-7, with D perhaps assigned TRBD1 or TRBD2 (6 bases each). The CDR3 loop spans 17 amino acids. In germline, CDR1 is LGHNA, CDR2 YNFKEQ. V gave up 0 bases and J gave up 5 bases, with 20 bases separating them.

The chain couples TRBV4-1 to TRBJ2-7, with a tentative D call TRBD2 (5 bases). The CDR3 contains 14 residues. V lost 0 bases, J lost 2 bases, and 8 bases lay in between. CDR1 is MGHRA, CDR2 YSYEKL, per germline. The CDR3: CASSQEGGTYEQYF. CDR3 nucleotide sequence: TGCGCCAGCAGCCAAGAAGGAGGTACCTACGAGCAGTACTTC.

This clonotype has just a few counts. V and J are TRBV4-3 and TRBJ1-5, with a weak D call TRBD1 (6 bases). There are 15 residues in the CDR3. Germline V gene sequence: CDR1 LGHNA, CDR2 YSLEER. V was cut by 3 bases and J by 5 bases, with 14 bases left in between. The CDR3 DNA is TGCGCCAGCAGCCAGGAAACAGGGAAAGATCAGCCCCAGCATTTT. Translating gives CASSQETGKDQPQHF.

This clonotype was seen a few times. The chain has TRBV5-1 and TRBJ1-1; D possibly corresponds to TRBD1 (6 bases). From germline, CDR1 is SGHRS and CDR2 YFSETQ. V lost 4 bases to trimming and J lost 1 base, with 11 bases between them. This CDR3 contains 14 residues. The DNA for the CDR3 is TGCGCCAGCAGCGCAGGACAGAAGAACACTGAAGCTTTCTTT. Its protein product is CASSAGQKNTEAFF.